A selection of T cell receptor beta chains follows, all from one sample in a study of OX40 agonist ivuxolimab in advanced cancers. The repertoire was sequenced with immunoSEQ multiplex PCR; TCRdb's copy has only in-frame clones and lacks some. The sample carries approximately 68,000 clones, 86% recorded once. The specimen was CD4+ or CD8+ T cells sorted from blood, collected in a trial of the OX40 agonist ivuxolimab. The receptors come from an adult with an advanced solid tumor such as melanoma, head and neck, liver or kidney cancer. The CDR3 runs from the conserved cysteine through the conserved F or W. The order of the fields is CDR3 length, D gene, V gene, clone size, J gene, CDR3 DNA, CDR3 protein. A D gene is named only where the DNA matches it firmly. Some rows mark clone size as missing; the rest say once, few, many or name a class of expanded clone.

>17|.|TRBV23-1|once|TRBJ2-3
TGCGCCAGCAGTCAATATAAGGAGGGTGAGTATGCAGATACGCAGTATTTT
CASSQYKEGEYADTQYF
>17|TRBD1|TRBV5-1|.|TRBJ1-1
TGCGCCAGCAGACCGGGACAGGGTTCGCTAAGGAACACTGAAGCTTTCTTT
CASRPGQGSLRNTEAFF
>15|.|TRBV9|.|TRBJ1-1
TGTGCCAGCAGCCCCGGAGGATCGAGGGCCACTGAAGCTTTCTTT
CASSPGGSRATEAFF
>16|.|TRBV4-1|.|TRBJ1-2
TGCGCCAGCAGCCAAGCCGGAACAGGGAGGGAAGGAGGCTACACCTTC
CASSQAGTGREGGYTF
>17|.|TRBV7-2|.|TRBJ2-2
TGTGCCAGCCCCCGCGTGCCGGCGAGAGCGAACACCGGGGAGCTGTTTTTT
CASPRVPARANTGELFF
>15|TRBD1|TRBV4-3|.|TRBJ2-2
TGCGCCAGCAGCCAACGGACAGGGCCCACCGGGGAGCTGTTTTTT
CASSQRTGPTGELFF
>12|.|TRBV28|.|TRBJ2-7
TGTGCCAGCACGGACGCGCCCTACGAGCAGTACTTC
CASTDAPYEQYF
>14|.|TRBV2|.|TRBJ1-2
TGTGCCATCCTACAGGGTGGGAGAAACTATGGCTACACCTTC
CAILQGGRNYGYTF
>15|.|TRBV14|.|TRBJ1-3
TGTGCCAGCAGCCAAGGCATGCACTCTGGAAACACCATATATTTT
CASSQGMHSGNTIYF
>16|TRBD2|TRBV28|.|TRBJ2-7
TGTGCCAGCTATTCCAAAAGTCCTAGCGGGGGGTATGAGCAGTACTTC
CASYSKSPSGGYEQYF
>19|TRBD2|TRBV7-8|.|TRBJ2-7
TGTGCCAGCAGCTTAGTGACCGGGACTAGCGGGAGGGCTCGGGACGAGCAGTACTTC
CASSLVTGTSGRARDEQYF
>16|TRBD1|TRBV9|once|TRBJ2-5
TGTGCCAGCAGCGTACTAGGACAGGGATGGGCGGAGACCCAGTACTTC
CASSVLGQGWAETQYF
>11|.|TRBV2|.|TRBJ1-2
TGTGCCAGCAGGTACAGCTATGGCTACACCTTC
CASRYSYGYTF
>14|TRBD1|TRBV5-1|.|TRBJ1-2
TGCGCCAGCAGCTTGGGAGGGGGCGGCTATGGCTACACCTTC
CASSLGGGGYGYTF
>15|.|TRBV6-5|.|TRBJ1-5
TGTGCCAGCAGTTACGTAGGGGGGAGGAATCAGCCCCAGCATTTT
CASSYVGGRNQPQHF
>13|.|TRBV7-9|.|TRBJ2-7
TGTGCCAGCAGCCTCGACACAGCCTACGAGCAGTACTTC
CASSLDTAYEQYF
>16|TRBD1|TRBV14|once|TRBJ1-6
TGTGCCAGCAGCCAAGTGACCGGGACAGCTAATTCACCCCCCCACTTT
CASSQVTGTANSPPHF
>16|TRBD2|TRBV15|.|TRBJ2-1
TGTGCCACCAGCAGAGGAGGGCTAGCGGCTTACAATGAGCAGTTCTTC
CATSRGGLAAYNEQFF
>15|.|TRBV27|.|TRBJ2-1
TGTGCCAGCAGAGGGGACCGCTCTAAAGCTAATGAGCAGTTCTTC
CASRGDRSKANEQFF
>13|.|TRBV6-5|.|TRBJ2-1
TGTGCCAGCAGACCCCCGCACGGGGGAGAGCAGTTCTTC
CASRPPHGGEQFF
>13|.|TRBV5-1|.|TRBJ2-1
TGCGCCAGCAGCCTAACCGGGAACAATGAGCAGTTCTTC
CASSLTGNNEQFF
>13|.|TRBV5-6|.|TRBJ2-7
TGTGCCAGCAGCTGGGGTGTCAGCTACGAGCAGTACTTC
CASSWGVSYEQYF
>14|.|TRBV5-4|.|TRBJ2-5
TGTGCCAGCACCGTCAGGGGAGTCCAAGAGACCCAGTACTTC
CASTVRGVQETQYF
>15|.|TRBV10-1|.|TRBJ1-5
TGCGCCAGCAGTGAGGTCCCAGCCGCGGGTCAGCCCCAGCATTTT
CASSEVPAAGQPQHF
>15|.|TRBV7-9|.|TRBJ1-4
TGTGCCAGCAGCTTAGACACCACAACTAATGAAAAACTGTTTTTT
CASSLDTTTNEKLFF
>15|.|TRBV30|.|TRBJ1-5
TGTGCCTGGAGTGACAGGGTCTTTTATGCTCAGCCCCAGCATTTT
CAWSDRVFYAQPQHF
>14|.|TRBV27|.|TRBJ1-1
TGTGCCAGCAGTTTAGGGTTGGGGAACACTGAAGCTTTCTTT
CASSLGLGNTEAFF
>15|.|TRBV4-2|.|TRBJ1-5
TGTGCCAGCAGCCAAGTCCTAGATTTCAATCAGCCCCAGCATTTT
CASSQVLDFNQPQHF